Listed below are T cell receptor beta chains from one sample, sequenced in a study of T cells in Graves' hyperthyroidism and ophthalmopathy. TCRdb reanalysed the multiplex PCR reads using MiXCR and keeps one entry per CDR3 protein. The table has hundreds of thousands of distinct CDR3 sequences, less than 20% seen once. The source material was blood. The receptors were sampled from a middle-aged man with Graves' ophthalmopathy. Both conserved end residues are part of each CDR3. A D gene is named only where the DNA matches it firmly. Size is stated for part of the rows, as once, few or many counts, or as a class when the clone is expanded.

j_call: TRBJ2-7
clone_size: NA
cdr3_length: 18
v_call: TRBV20-1
d_call: NA
cdr3_nt: TGCAGTGCTAGAGATCCTGGCTCGGGACAATCGAATCACTACGAGCAGTACTTC
cdr3_aa: CSARDPGSGQSNHYEQYF

j_call: TRBJ2-2
clone_size: once
cdr3_length: 14
v_call: TRBV7-3
d_call: NA
cdr3_nt: TGTGCCAGCAGCTCCAATAGCGTGGCCGGGGAGCTGTTTTTT
cdr3_aa: CASSSNSVAGELFF

j_call: TRBJ1-1
clone_size: few
cdr3_length: 13
v_call: TRBV7-3
d_call: TRBD1
cdr3_nt: TGTGCCAGCGGGACAGGGATGAACACTGAAGCTTTCTTT
cdr3_aa: CASGTGMNTEAFF

j_call: TRBJ2-7
clone_size: many
cdr3_length: 13
v_call: TRBV10-3
d_call: NA
cdr3_nt: TGTGCCATCAGCGAGGAACACTCCTACGAGCAGTACTTC
cdr3_aa: CAISEEHSYEQYF

j_call: TRBJ2-3
clone_size: few
cdr3_length: 14
v_call: TRBV5-1
d_call: NA
cdr3_nt: TGCGCCAGCAGCTTGGGGCGGCGCACAGATACGCAGTATTTT
cdr3_aa: CASSLGRRTDTQYF

j_call: TRBJ1-2
clone_size: few
cdr3_length: 16
v_call: TRBV18
d_call: TRBD1
cdr3_nt: TGTGCCAGCTCACCACAACTTACAGGGGGCGATGATGGCTACACCTTC
cdr3_aa: CASSPQLTGGDDGYTF

j_call: TRBJ2-5
clone_size: NA
cdr3_length: 16
v_call: TRBV29-1
d_call: TRBD2
cdr3_nt: TGCAGCGTTGAAGATACGGGGGGAAGGAACCAAGAGACCCAGTACTTC
cdr3_aa: CSVEDTGGRNQETQYF

j_call: TRBJ1-4
clone_size: NA
cdr3_length: 15
v_call: TRBV12-3/TRBV12-4
d_call: NA
cdr3_nt: TGTGCCAGCAGTTTAGATGGCAGGTCCTATGAAAAACTGTTTTTT
cdr3_aa: CASSLDGRSYEKLFF

j_call: TRBJ2-7
clone_size: few
cdr3_length: 13
v_call: TRBV20-1
d_call: TRBD1
cdr3_nt: TGCAGTGGCCGGACAGGGTTTAGGGACGAGCAGTACTTC
cdr3_aa: CSGRTGFRDEQYF

j_call: TRBJ2-7
clone_size: few
cdr3_length: 14
v_call: TRBV19
d_call: NA
cdr3_nt: TGTGCCAGTAGTATCAACAGGGTATCCTACGAGCAGTACTTC
cdr3_aa: CASSINRVSYEQYF

j_call: TRBJ2-4
clone_size: NA
cdr3_length: 17
v_call: TRBV6-2/TRBV6-3
d_call: TRBD1
cdr3_nt: TGTGCCAGCAGTTACCTTTCAGGGGGAGTCGTCAAAAACATTCAGTACTTC
cdr3_aa: CASSYLSGGVVKNIQYF

j_call: TRBJ1-1
clone_size: NA
cdr3_length: 11
v_call: TRBV6-1
d_call: NA
cdr3_nt: TGTGCCAGCACCCAAGTAGGTGAAGCTTTCTTT
cdr3_aa: CASTQVGEAFF

j_call: TRBJ1-1
clone_size: NA
cdr3_length: 13
v_call: TRBV19
d_call: NA
cdr3_nt: TGTGCCAGTAGTATAGTAAAGGGAGGGGAAGCTTTCTTT
cdr3_aa: CASSIVKGGEAFF

j_call: TRBJ2-2
clone_size: many
cdr3_length: 13
v_call: TRBV12-3/TRBV12-4
d_call: NA
cdr3_nt: TGTGCCAGCAGTTCTCGGGGCTCCGGGGAGCTGTTTTTT
cdr3_aa: CASSSRGSGELFF

j_call: TRBJ2-3
clone_size: many
cdr3_length: 17
v_call: TRBV27
d_call: TRBD2
cdr3_nt: TGTGCCAGCAGTTCTCTCGGACTAGCGGGAGGAAGAGATACGCAGTATTTT
cdr3_aa: CASSSLGLAGGRDTQYF

j_call: TRBJ2-1
clone_size: many
cdr3_length: 12
v_call: TRBV28
d_call: NA
cdr3_nt: TGTGCCAGCAGTTCGAACTACAATGAGCAGTTCTTC
cdr3_aa: CASSSNYNEQFF

j_call: TRBJ2-1
clone_size: NA
cdr3_length: 12
v_call: TRBV30
d_call: NA
cdr3_nt: TGTGCCTGGGGCCGGCCCTACAATGAGCAGTTCTTC
cdr3_aa: CAWGRPYNEQFF

j_call: TRBJ2-5
clone_size: many
cdr3_length: 17
v_call: TRBV12-3/TRBV12-4
d_call: NA
cdr3_nt: TGTGCCAGCAGTTTTCAACAACTAACCGCCTTACAAGAGACCCAGTACTTC
cdr3_aa: CASSFQQLTALQETQYF

j_call: TRBJ1-3
clone_size: few
cdr3_length: 15
v_call: TRBV14
d_call: NA
cdr3_nt: TGTGCCAGCAGCCAAGCCGGGACTCGTGGAAACACCATATATTTT
cdr3_aa: CASSQAGTRGNTIYF

j_call: TRBJ1-5
clone_size: NA
cdr3_length: 13
v_call: TRBV18
d_call: NA
cdr3_nt: TGTGCCAGCTCAGCGGGCCAAAATCAGCCCCAGCATTTT
cdr3_aa: CASSAGQNQPQHF

j_call: TRBJ2-3
clone_size: few
cdr3_length: 13
v_call: TRBV5-1
d_call: NA
cdr3_nt: TGCGCCAGCAGCGGGGAACATGCGGATACGCAGTATTTT
cdr3_aa: CASSGEHADTQYF

j_call: TRBJ1-1
clone_size: few
cdr3_length: 16
v_call: TRBV5-6
d_call: NA
cdr3_nt: TGTGCCAGCAGCTTGGTCGGGGACAAAATGAACACTGAAGCTTTCTTT
cdr3_aa: CASSLVGDKMNTEAFF

j_call: TRBJ2-7
clone_size: few
cdr3_length: 14
v_call: TRBV30
d_call: TRBD2
cdr3_nt: TGTGCCTGGAGCCAAGCTAGCGGCCCCTACGAGCAGTACTTC
cdr3_aa: CAWSQASGPYEQYF

j_call: TRBJ2-7
clone_size: NA
cdr3_length: 13
v_call: TRBV12-5
d_call: NA
cdr3_nt: TGTGCTAGTGGTTTTGGTGGGGGCTACGAGCAGTACTTC
cdr3_aa: CASGFGGGYEQYF

j_call: TRBJ2-7
clone_size: many
cdr3_length: 12
v_call: TRBV7-9
d_call: NA
cdr3_nt: TGTGCCGGACAGACAGCCTCCTACGAGCAGTACTTC
cdr3_aa: CAGQTASYEQYF

j_call: TRBJ1-1
clone_size: many
cdr3_length: 16
v_call: TRBV11-2
d_call: TRBD1
cdr3_nt: TGTGCCAGCAGCTCCCGGTCGGGACAGGGGAACACTGAAGCTTTCTTT
cdr3_aa: CASSSRSGQGNTEAFF

j_call: TRBJ2-7
clone_size: many
cdr3_length: 15
v_call: TRBV7-6
d_call: TRBD1
cdr3_nt: TGTGCCAGCAGCCGCTCCGGGACAGCGATCGGCGAGCAGTACTTC
cdr3_aa: CASSRSGTAIGEQYF

j_call: TRBJ2-1
clone_size: NA
cdr3_length: 15
v_call: TRBV9
d_call: TRBD2
cdr3_nt: TGTGCCAGCAGCGTAGCTAGCGGGGGGGTGGATGAGCAGTTCTTC
cdr3_aa: CASSVASGGVDEQFF

j_call: TRBJ2-7
clone_size: NA
cdr3_length: 15
v_call: TRBV7-3
d_call: NA
cdr3_nt: TGTGCCAGCAGCTTGGACTCTAGCGCACCCTACGAGCAGTACTTC
cdr3_aa: CASSLDSSAPYEQYF

j_call: TRBJ1-1
clone_size: many
cdr3_length: 14
v_call: TRBV28
d_call: TRBD1
cdr3_nt: TGTGCCAGCAGCCCAACAGGACAGGGCACTGAAGCTTTCTTT
cdr3_aa: CASSPTGQGTEAFF

j_call: TRBJ2-5
clone_size: few
cdr3_length: 14
v_call: TRBV7-9
d_call: NA
cdr3_nt: TGTGCCAGCAGCGCAAGCGGGCCACGAGGGACCCAGTACTTC
cdr3_aa: CASSASGPRGTQYF

j_call: TRBJ2-3
clone_size: many
cdr3_length: 14
v_call: TRBV12-3/TRBV12-4
d_call: NA
cdr3_nt: TGTGCCAGCCTATCGAGAGGGGCGGCAGATACGCAGTATTTT
cdr3_aa: CASLSRGAADTQYF

j_call: TRBJ2-5
clone_size: many
cdr3_length: 11
v_call: TRBV20-1
d_call: NA
cdr3_nt: TGCAGTGTTAGGGTGGCCGAGACCCAGTACTTC
cdr3_aa: CSVRVAETQYF

j_call: TRBJ2-3
clone_size: many
cdr3_length: 12
v_call: TRBV20-1
d_call: TRBD2
cdr3_nt: TGCAGCACTAGCGGGAGCCCAGATACGCAGTATTTT
cdr3_aa: CSTSGSPDTQYF

j_call: TRBJ2-7
clone_size: many
cdr3_length: 14
v_call: TRBV2
d_call: NA
cdr3_nt: TGTGCCAGCAGTCGGGACCCCGGGGGCTACGAGCAGTACTTC
cdr3_aa: CASSRDPGGYEQYF

j_call: TRBJ1-3
clone_size: few
cdr3_length: 15
v_call: TRBV3-1
d_call: NA
cdr3_nt: TGTGCCAGCAGCCTAGGGGCCAGATCTGGAAACACCATATATTTT
cdr3_aa: CASSLGARSGNTIYF

j_call: TRBJ2-3
clone_size: few
cdr3_length: 14
v_call: TRBV30
d_call: TRBD2
cdr3_nt: TGTGCCTGGAGTCTGGGGGGGGTGACAGATACGCAGTATTTT
cdr3_aa: CAWSLGGVTDTQYF

j_call: TRBJ2-5
clone_size: NA
cdr3_length: 15
v_call: TRBV20-1
d_call: NA
cdr3_nt: TGCAGTGCTAGAGAAGTTTGGGGGCCCCAAGAGACCCAGTACTTC
cdr3_aa: CSAREVWGPQETQYF

j_call: TRBJ1-4
clone_size: NA
cdr3_length: 17
v_call: TRBV12-5
d_call: NA
cdr3_nt: TGTGCTAGTGGTTTGGGGTTAGGGGGGCCAGAGGATGAAAAACTGTTTTTT
cdr3_aa: CASGLGLGGPEDEKLFF

j_call: TRBJ1-1
clone_size: few
cdr3_length: 15
v_call: TRBV6-1
d_call: NA
cdr3_nt: TGTGCCAGCAGAACAGGGAGTCTTTTGAACACTGAAGCTTTCTTT
cdr3_aa: CASRTGSLLNTEAFF

j_call: TRBJ2-1
clone_size: NA
cdr3_length: 15
v_call: TRBV20-1
d_call: TRBD2
cdr3_nt: TGCAGTGCTAGAGTACTAGCGGGAGTACGGAATGAGCAGTTCTTC
cdr3_aa: CSARVLAGVRNEQFF

j_call: TRBJ2-4
clone_size: many
cdr3_length: 19
v_call: TRBV11-2
d_call: NA
cdr3_nt: TGTGCCAGCAGCTTAGCCTCATCCCCGCTGGGACACCTTAAAAACATTCAGTACTTC
cdr3_aa: CASSLASSPLGHLKNIQYF

j_call: TRBJ1-5
clone_size: NA
cdr3_length: 15
v_call: TRBV20-1
d_call: TRBD1
cdr3_nt: TGCAGTGCTAGGTCAACAGGGGGCGGGGGTCAGCCCCAGCATTTT
cdr3_aa: CSARSTGGGGQPQHF

j_call: TRBJ2-1
clone_size: NA
cdr3_length: 17
v_call: TRBV5-1
d_call: TRBD2
cdr3_nt: TGCGCCAGCAGCTTGGTCGGGGGGATTAGCTCCTACAATGAGCAGTTCTTC
cdr3_aa: CASSLVGGISSYNEQFF

j_call: TRBJ2-5
clone_size: many
cdr3_length: 13
v_call: TRBV2
d_call: NA
cdr3_nt: TGTGCCAGCAGTGAGTCCCCAGGAGGGACCCAGTACTTC
cdr3_aa: CASSESPGGTQYF

j_call: TRBJ2-2
clone_size: NA
cdr3_length: 16
v_call: TRBV6-5
d_call: TRBD1
cdr3_nt: TGTGCCAGCAGTTACCGGACAGGGTCTGGCACCGGGGAGCTGTTTTTT
cdr3_aa: CASSYRTGSGTGELFF

j_call: TRBJ1-1
clone_size: NA
cdr3_length: 13
v_call: TRBV5-8
d_call: TRBD1
cdr3_nt: TGTGCCAGCAGGGGGACAGGTTCTTTTGAAGCTTTCTTT
cdr3_aa: CASRGTGSFEAFF

j_call: TRBJ2-5
clone_size: many
cdr3_length: 14
v_call: TRBV20-1
d_call: NA
cdr3_nt: TGCAGTGCCAGAGGCAGAGGGTTTCGAGAGACCCAGTACTTC
cdr3_aa: CSARGRGFRETQYF

j_call: TRBJ2-7
clone_size: few
cdr3_length: 20
v_call: TRBV5-1
d_call: NA
cdr3_nt: TGCGCCAGCAGCTTGGAAAGGGAGCCTGGCCGGGGCCCCAGAACCTACGAGCAGTACTTC
cdr3_aa: CASSLEREPGRGPRTYEQYF

j_call: TRBJ2-1
clone_size: few
cdr3_length: 15
v_call: TRBV20-1
d_call: TRBD2
cdr3_nt: TGCAGTGCTGCCCGGACTAGCGGGAGGGTCAATGAGCAGTTCTTC
cdr3_aa: CSAARTSGRVNEQFF

j_call: TRBJ1-1
clone_size: many
cdr3_length: 16
v_call: TRBV20-1
d_call: TRBD1
cdr3_nt: TGCAGTGCTCCACCGGTCCCGGGACAGGGACGGTTTGAAGCTTTCTTT
cdr3_aa: CSAPPVPGQGRFEAFF

j_call: TRBJ2-5
clone_size: many
cdr3_length: 16
v_call: TRBV7-3
d_call: TRBD1
cdr3_nt: TGTGCCAGCAGCTTCCACGGGACAGGGTCCCAAGAGACCCAGTACTTC
cdr3_aa: CASSFHGTGSQETQYF

j_call: TRBJ2-1
clone_size: NA
cdr3_length: 17
v_call: TRBV5-1
d_call: TRBD2
cdr3_nt: TGCGCCAGCAGCCCGACCCCACTAGCGGGACTATACAATGAGCAGTTCTTC
cdr3_aa: CASSPTPLAGLYNEQFF

j_call: TRBJ2-1
clone_size: NA
cdr3_length: 16
v_call: TRBV13
d_call: TRBD2
cdr3_nt: TGTGCCGGCAGCTTACTAGGGGCTAGCGGGAGACATGAGCAGTTCTTC
cdr3_aa: CAGSLLGASGRHEQFF

j_call: TRBJ1-6
clone_size: NA
cdr3_length: 14
v_call: TRBV27
d_call: NA
cdr3_nt: TGTGCCAGCAGTTTTGACAGGTTTAATTCACCCCTCCACTTT
cdr3_aa: CASSFDRFNSPLHF

j_call: TRBJ2-5
clone_size: many
cdr3_length: 15
v_call: TRBV12-3/TRBV12-4
d_call: TRBD2
cdr3_nt: TGTGCCAGCAGCTTGACCGGGACTAGGAAAGAGACCCAGTACTTC
cdr3_aa: CASSLTGTRKETQYF

j_call: TRBJ2-7
clone_size: many
cdr3_length: 13
v_call: TRBV28
d_call: NA
cdr3_nt: TGTGCCAGCAGACGACAGGATTCCTACGAGCAGTACTTC
cdr3_aa: CASRRQDSYEQYF

j_call: TRBJ1-1
clone_size: NA
cdr3_length: 15
v_call: TRBV4-1
d_call: NA
cdr3_nt: TGCGCCAGCAGCCAGCACCCCGGGACAACAATCGAGGCTTTCTTT
cdr3_aa: CASSQHPGTTIEAFF

j_call: TRBJ2-7
clone_size: NA
cdr3_length: 14
v_call: TRBV5-1
d_call: NA
cdr3_nt: TGCGCCAGCAGCCCATCGACGGAGTCCTACGAGCAGTACTTC
cdr3_aa: CASSPSTESYEQYF